The present TCR beta chain was sequenced within a study of blood T cell repertoires in COVID-19. Whole-study context: There were acute and convalescent COVID-19 samples, and they came from the United States, Italy and Spain.

The V end lost 2 bases, the J end lost 3 bases, and 8 bases lay between the germline ends. CDR1 and CDR2 (germline): SNHLY, FYNNEI. The CDR3 is made up of 13 amino acids. Authors' analysis steps: Reference gene primer amplification in the assay estimated nucleated cell counts. Sequencing used immunoSEQ multiplex PCR; TCRdb keeps in-frame clones, though not all of them. That table is the source of V, J and clone size, and D and trimming were worked out from the DNA. The sample holds roughly 65,000 clones, about 81% seen once. The chain has TRBV2 and TRBJ2-7; D may be TRBD1 (6 bases). The sequenced sample consisted of peripheral blood. The receptor comes from a man older than 75 with acute or convalescent COVID-19. As DNA, the CDR3 is TGTGCCAGCAGTGAAAGGACAGACTACGAGCAGTACTTC. Translating gives CASSERTDYEQYF.